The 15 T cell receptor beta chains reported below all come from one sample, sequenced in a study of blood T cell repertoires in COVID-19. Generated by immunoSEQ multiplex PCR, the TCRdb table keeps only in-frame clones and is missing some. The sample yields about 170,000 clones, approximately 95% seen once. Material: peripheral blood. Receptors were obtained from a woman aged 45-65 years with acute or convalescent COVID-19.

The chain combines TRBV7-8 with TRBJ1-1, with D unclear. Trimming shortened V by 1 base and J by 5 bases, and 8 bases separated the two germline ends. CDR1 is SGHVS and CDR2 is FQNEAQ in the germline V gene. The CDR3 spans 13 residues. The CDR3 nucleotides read TGTGCCAGCAGCTTAGACAAGATGACTGAAGCTTTCTTT. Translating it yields CASSLDKMTEAFF.

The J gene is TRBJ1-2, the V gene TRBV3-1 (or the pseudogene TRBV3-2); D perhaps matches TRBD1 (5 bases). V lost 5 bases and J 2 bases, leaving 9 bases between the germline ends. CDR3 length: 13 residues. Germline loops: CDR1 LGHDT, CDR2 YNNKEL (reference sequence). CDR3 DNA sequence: TGTGCCAGCAGCGTACAGGCCAACTATGGCTACACCTTC. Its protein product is CASSVQANYGYTF.

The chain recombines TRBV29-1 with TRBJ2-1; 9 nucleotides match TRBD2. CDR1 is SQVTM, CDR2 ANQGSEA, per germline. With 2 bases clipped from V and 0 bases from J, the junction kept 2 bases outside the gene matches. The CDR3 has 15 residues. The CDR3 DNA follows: TGCAGCGTTGAACTAGCGGGATACTCCTACAATGAGCAGTTCTTC. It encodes CSVELAGYSYNEQFF.

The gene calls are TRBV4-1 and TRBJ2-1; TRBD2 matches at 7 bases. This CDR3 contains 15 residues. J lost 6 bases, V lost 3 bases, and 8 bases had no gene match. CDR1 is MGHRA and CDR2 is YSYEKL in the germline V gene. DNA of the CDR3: TGCGCCAGCAGCCACCCCGCGCGGGGGAGCAATGAGCAGTTCTTC. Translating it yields CASSHPARGSNEQFF.

CDR3 DNA: TGTGCCAGTAGTACCCGGACAGGTTGGAGCAATCAGCCCCAGCATTTT. As protein: CASSTRTGWSNQPQHF. The chain links TRBV19 to TRBJ1-5, with 7 bases identical to TRBD1. V dropped 4 bases and J dropped 1; count of bases not matched to a gene: 7. The CDR3 is 16 amino acids. Germline CDR1 and CDR2: LNHDA and SQIVND (reference sequence).

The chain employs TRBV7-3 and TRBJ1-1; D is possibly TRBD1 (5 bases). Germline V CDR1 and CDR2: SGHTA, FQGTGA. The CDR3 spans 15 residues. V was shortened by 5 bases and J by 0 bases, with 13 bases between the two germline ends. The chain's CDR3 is CASSPTGGVNTEAFF. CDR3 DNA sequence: TGTGCCAGCAGCCCCACCGGGGGGGTGAACACTGAAGCTTTCTTT.

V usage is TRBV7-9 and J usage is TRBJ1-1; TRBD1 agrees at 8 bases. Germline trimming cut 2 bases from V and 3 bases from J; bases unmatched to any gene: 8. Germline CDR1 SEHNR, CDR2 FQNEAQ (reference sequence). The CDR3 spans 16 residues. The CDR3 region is CASSLSRGQWDTEAFF. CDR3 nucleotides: TGTGCCAGCAGCTTAAGCAGGGGGCAATGGGACACTGAAGCTTTCTTT.

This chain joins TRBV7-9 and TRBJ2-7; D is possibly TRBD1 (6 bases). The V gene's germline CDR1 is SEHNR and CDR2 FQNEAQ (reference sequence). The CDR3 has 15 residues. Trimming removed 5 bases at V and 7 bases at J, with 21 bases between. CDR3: CASSLGAGAVREQYF. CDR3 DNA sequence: TGTGCCAGCAGCCTCGGGGCAGGGGCAGTGCGGGAGCAGTACTTC.

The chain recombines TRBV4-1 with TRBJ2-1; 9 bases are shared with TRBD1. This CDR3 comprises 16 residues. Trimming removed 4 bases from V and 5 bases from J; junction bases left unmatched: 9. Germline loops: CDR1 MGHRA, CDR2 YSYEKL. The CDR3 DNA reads TGCGCCAGCAGCCCTCTCCGGGACAGGGCCGACAATGAGCAGTTCTTC. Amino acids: CASSPLRDRADNEQFF.

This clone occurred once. CDR3 in DNA: TGTGCCAGCAGCAAGTTTCAGAATAATTCACCCCTCCACTTT. Protein product: CASSKFQNNSPLHF. The chain combines TRBV21-1 with TRBJ1-6; whether TRBD1, the table's D call, matches the DNA was not checked. TRBV21-1 is reported as a pseudogene. This CDR3 spans 14 amino acids.

The CDR3 coding sequence is TGTGCCAGCAGCTTAGCTTTCAACAAGCAGTACTTC. This translates into CASSLAFNKQYF. The V and J genes are TRBV7-2 and TRBJ2-7; D call uncertain. From germline, CDR1 is SGHTA and CDR2 FQGNSA. V was shortened by 0 bases and J by 8 bases, with 8 bases between the two germline ends. This CDR3 region has 12 residues.

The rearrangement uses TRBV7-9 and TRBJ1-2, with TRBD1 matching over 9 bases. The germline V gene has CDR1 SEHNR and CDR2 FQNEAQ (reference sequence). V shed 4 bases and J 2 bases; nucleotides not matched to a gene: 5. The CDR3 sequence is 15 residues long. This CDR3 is CASSSRQGGNYGYTF. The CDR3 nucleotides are TGTGCCAGCAGCTCCCGACAGGGGGGAAACTATGGCTACACCTTC.

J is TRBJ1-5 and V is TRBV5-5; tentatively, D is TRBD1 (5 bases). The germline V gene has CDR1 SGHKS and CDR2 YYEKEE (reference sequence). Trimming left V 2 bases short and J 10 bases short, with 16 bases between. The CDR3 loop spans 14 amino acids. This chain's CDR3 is CASSFTTHGQPQHF. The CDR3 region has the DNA TGTGCCAGCAGCTTTACCACGCACGGACAACCCCAGCATTTT.

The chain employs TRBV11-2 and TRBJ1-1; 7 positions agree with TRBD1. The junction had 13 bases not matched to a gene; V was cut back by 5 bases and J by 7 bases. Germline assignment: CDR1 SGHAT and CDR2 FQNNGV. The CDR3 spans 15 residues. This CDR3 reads CASSPLLGTAIEAFF. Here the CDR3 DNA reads TGTGCCAGCAGCCCGCTGTTGGGGACAGCAATTGAAGCTTTCTTT.

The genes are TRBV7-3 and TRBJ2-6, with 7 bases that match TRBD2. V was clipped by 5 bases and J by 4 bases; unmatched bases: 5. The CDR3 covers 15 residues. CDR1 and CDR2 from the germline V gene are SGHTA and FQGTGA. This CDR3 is CASSPGRAGANVLTF. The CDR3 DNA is TGTGCCAGCAGCCCAGGGAGGGCCGGGGCCAACGTCCTGACTTTC.